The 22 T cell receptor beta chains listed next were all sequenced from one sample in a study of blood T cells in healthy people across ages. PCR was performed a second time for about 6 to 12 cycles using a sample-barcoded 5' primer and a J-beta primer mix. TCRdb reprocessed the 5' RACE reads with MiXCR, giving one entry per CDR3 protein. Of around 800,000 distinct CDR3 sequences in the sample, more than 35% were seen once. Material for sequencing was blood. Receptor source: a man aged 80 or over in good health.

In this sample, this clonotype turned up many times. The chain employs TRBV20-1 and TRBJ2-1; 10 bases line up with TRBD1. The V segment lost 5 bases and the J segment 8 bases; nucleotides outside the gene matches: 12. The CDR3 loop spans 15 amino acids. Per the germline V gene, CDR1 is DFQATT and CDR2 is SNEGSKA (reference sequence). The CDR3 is CSAGRDRGLRYEQFF. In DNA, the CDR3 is TGCAGTGCTGGTAGAGACAGGGGGCTAAGGTATGAGCAGTTCTTC.

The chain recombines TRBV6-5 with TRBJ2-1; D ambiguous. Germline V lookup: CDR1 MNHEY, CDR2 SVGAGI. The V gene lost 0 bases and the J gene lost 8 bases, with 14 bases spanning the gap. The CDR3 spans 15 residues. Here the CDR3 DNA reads TGTGCCAGCAGTTACTCGTTTACCAATCCGTATGAGCAGTTCTTC. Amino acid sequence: CASSYSFTNPYEQFF.

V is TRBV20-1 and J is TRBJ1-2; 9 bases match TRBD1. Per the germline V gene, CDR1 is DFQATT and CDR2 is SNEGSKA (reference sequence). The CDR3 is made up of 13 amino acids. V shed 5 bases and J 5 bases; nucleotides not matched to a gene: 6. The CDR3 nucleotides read TGCAGTGCTTTAAGGACAGGGGAATATGGCTACACCTTC. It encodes CSALRTGEYGYTF.

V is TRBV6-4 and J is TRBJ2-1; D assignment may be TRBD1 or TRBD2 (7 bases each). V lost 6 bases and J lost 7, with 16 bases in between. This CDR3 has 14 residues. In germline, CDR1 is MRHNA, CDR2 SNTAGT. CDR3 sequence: CASSPGGGPNEQFF. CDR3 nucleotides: TGTGCCAGCAGCCCAGGGGGGGGCCCTAATGAGCAGTTCTTC.

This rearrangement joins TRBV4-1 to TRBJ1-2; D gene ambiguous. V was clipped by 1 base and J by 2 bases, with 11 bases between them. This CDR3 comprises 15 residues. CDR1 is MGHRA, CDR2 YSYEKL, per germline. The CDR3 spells CASSQGYSANYGYTF. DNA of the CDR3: TGCGCCAGCAGCCAAGGATACAGCGCAAACTATGGCTACACCTTC.

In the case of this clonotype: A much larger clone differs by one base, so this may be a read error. The CDR3 nucleotides are TGCAGTGCAAAGGGGACTAGCGGGAGAAGTGAGCAGTACTTC. It yields the protein CSAKGTSGRSEQYF. This rearrangement joins TRBV20-1 to TRBJ2-5, with TRBD2 matching 14 bases. Germline V CDR1 and CDR2: DFQATT, SNEGSKA (reference sequence). The CDR3 covers 14 residues. The junction had 11 bases not matched to a gene; V was cut back by 6 bases and J by 11 bases.

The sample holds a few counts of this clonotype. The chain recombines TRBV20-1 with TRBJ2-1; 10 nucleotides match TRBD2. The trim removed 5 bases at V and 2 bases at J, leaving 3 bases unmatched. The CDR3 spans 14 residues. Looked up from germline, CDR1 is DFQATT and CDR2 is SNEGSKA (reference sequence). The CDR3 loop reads CSAPSGSPYNEQFF. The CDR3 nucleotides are TGCAGTGCTCCTAGCGGGAGCCCCTACAATGAGCAGTTCTTC.

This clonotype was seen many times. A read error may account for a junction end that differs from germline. CDR3 amino acids: CASSLGANSNQPQHF. The CDR3, as DNA: TGTGCCAGCAGTTTAGGCGCGAATAGCAATCAGCCCCAGCATTTT. The chain combines TRBV5-1 with TRBJ1-5; no clear D gene. CDR1 is SGHRS and CDR2 is YFSETQ in the germline V gene. The CDR3 consists of 15 residues. Full variable domain (rest looked up from reference TRBV5-1 and TRBJ1-5): KAGVTQTPRYLIKTRGQQVTLSCSPISGHRSVSWYQQTPGQGLQFLFEYFSETQRNKGNFPGRFSGRQFSNSRSEMNVSTLELGDSALYLCASSLGANSNQPQHFGDGTRLSIL.

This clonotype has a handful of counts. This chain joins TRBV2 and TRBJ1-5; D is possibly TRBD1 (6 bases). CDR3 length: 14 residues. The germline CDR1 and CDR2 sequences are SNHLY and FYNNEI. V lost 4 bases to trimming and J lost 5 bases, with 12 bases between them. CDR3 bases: TGTGCCAGCAGTGGTTCCAGGGGAGATCAGCCCCAGCATTTT. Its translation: CASSGSRGDQPQHF.

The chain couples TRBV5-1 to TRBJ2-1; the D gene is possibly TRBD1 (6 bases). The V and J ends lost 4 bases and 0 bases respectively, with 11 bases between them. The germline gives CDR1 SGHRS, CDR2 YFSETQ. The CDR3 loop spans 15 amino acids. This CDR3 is CASSPRQVSYNEQFF. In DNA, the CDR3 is TGCGCCAGCAGCCCTCGACAGGTCTCCTACAATGAGCAGTTCTTC.

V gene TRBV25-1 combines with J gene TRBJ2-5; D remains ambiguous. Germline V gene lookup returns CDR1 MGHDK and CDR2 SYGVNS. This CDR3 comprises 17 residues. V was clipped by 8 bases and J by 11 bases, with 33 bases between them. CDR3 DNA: TGTGCCAGCGAGGTTTCCGGCAGGTCGGAAACTACCTACGCGCAGTACTTC. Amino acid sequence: CASEVSGRSETTYAQYF. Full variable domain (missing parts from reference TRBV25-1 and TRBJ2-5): EADIYQTPRYLVIGTGKKITLECSQTMGHDKMYWYQQDPGMELHLIHYSYGVNSTEKGDLSSESTVSRIRTEHFPLTLESARPSHTSQYLCASEVSGRSETTYAQYFGPGTRLLVL.

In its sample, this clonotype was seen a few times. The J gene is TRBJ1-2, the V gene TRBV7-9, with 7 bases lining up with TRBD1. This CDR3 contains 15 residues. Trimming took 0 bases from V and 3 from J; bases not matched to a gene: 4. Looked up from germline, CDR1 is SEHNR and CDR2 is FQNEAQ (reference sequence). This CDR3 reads CASSLADRADYGYTF. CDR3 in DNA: TGTGCCAGCAGCTTAGCCGACAGGGCGGACTATGGCTACACCTTC.

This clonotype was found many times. CDR3 nucleotide sequence: TGTGCCAGCAGCCGTGACTGGGACACTAGCACAGATACGCAGTATTTT. Its translation is CASSRDWDTSTDTQYF. The V call is TRBV4-2, the J call TRBJ2-3; D is possibly TRBD1 (6 bases). Germline CDR1 LGHNA, CDR2 YNFKEQ. V lost 4 bases and J lost 0, with 14 bases in between. CDR3 size: 16 residues.

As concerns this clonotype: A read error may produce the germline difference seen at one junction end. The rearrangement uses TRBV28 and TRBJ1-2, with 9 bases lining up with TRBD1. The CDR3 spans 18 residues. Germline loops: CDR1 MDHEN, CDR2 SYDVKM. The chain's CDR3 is CASSAPSQGALANYGYAF. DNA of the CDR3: TGTGCCAGCAGTGCGCCATCACAGGGGGCGCTGGCTAACTATGGCTACGCCTTC.

Written as DNA, the CDR3 is TGTGCCAGCAGCTTAACGCGCGGGAGGTCCTACAATGAGCAGTACTTC. Its translation: CASSLTRGRSYNEQYF. The V call is TRBV7-8, the J call TRBJ2-1, with 8 bases matching TRBD2. Near its end, the DNA agrees better with TRBJ2-7, so the J call may be wrong. The V gene's germline CDR1 is SGHVS and CDR2 FQNEAQ. There are 16 residues in the CDR3.

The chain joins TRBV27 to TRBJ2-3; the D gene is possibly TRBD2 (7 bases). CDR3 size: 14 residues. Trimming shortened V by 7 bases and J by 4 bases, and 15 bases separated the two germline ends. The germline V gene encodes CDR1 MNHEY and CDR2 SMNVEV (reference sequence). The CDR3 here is CASNLRGGADTQYF. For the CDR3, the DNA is TGTGCCAGCAACCTCAGAGGGGGGGCAGATACGCAGTATTTT.

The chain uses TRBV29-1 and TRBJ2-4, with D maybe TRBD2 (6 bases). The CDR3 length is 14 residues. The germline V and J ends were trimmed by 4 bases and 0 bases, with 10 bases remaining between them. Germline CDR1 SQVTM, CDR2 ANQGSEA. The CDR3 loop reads CSVGDSGAKNIQYF. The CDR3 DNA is TGCAGCGTTGGGGACTCCGGAGCCAAAAACATTCAGTACTTC. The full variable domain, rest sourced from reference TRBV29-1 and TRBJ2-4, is SAVISQKPSRDICQRGTSLTIQCQVDSQVTMMFWYRQQPGQSLTLIATANQGSEATYESGFVIDKFPISRPNLTFSTLTVSNMSPEDSSIYLCSVGDSGAKNIQYFGAGTRLSVL.

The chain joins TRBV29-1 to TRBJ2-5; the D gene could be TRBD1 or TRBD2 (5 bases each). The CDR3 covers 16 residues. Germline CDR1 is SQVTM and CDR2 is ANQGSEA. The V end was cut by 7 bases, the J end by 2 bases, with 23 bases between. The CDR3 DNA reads TGCAGCGCTGCCGAGACAGCGGCCCGATTTCAAGAGACCCAGTACTTC. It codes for CSAAETAARFQETQYF.

In nucleotides, the CDR3 is TGTGCCAGCAGTATCCGGGACATAGATCCATGGAGCTCCTATAATTCACCCCTCCACTTT. Its protein product is CASSIRDIDPWSSYNSPLHF. The V and J genes are TRBV28 and TRBJ1-6; weak D call: TRBD1 (6 bases). V was pared by 5 bases and J by 0 bases, with 23 bases between. The CDR3 runs 20 residues. CDR1 MDHEN and CDR2 SYDVKM come from the germline V gene.

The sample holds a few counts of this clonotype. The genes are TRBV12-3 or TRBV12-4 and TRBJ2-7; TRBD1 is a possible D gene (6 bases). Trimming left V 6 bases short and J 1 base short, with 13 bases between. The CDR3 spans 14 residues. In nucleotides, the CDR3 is TGTGCCAGCAGCCCCACAGGGAGATCCTACGAGCAGTACTTC. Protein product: CASSPTGRSYEQYF.

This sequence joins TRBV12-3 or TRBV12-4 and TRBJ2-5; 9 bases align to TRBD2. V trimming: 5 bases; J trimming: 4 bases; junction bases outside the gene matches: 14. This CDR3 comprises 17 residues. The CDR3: CASSPRLAVAERETQYF. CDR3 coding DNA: TGTGCCAGCAGTCCCCGACTAGCGGTAGCAGAAAGAGAGACCCAGTACTTC.

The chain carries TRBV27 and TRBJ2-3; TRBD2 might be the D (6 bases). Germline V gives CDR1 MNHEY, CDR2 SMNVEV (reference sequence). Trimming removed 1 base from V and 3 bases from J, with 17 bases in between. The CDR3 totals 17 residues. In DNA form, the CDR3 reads TGTGCCAGCAGTTTATTTCCGTGGGACTCGGCTACAGATACGCAGTATTTT. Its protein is CASSLFPWDSATDTQYF.